A selection of T cell receptor beta chains follows, all from one sample in a study of cytomegalovirus exposure and HLA in healthy donors. Assay used: immunoSEQ multiplex PCR; TCRdb lists only in-frame clones, some missing. The sample holds approximately 150,000 clones; around 90% are singletons and the top ten take around 3.2%. Sequenced material: PBMCs. All receptors come from a woman aged 18-29 years in good health and CMV-seropositive. Both conserved end residues are trimmed from each CDR3. Each record gives: CDR3 protein, V gene.

AWSPSHEQY TRBV30
ASSLDPGVL TRBV11-2
ASSMGTVEAF TRBV19
AQGSVGGLNTEAF TRBV30
ASSRGYEQY TRBV11-2
AWTQSGGTIYNEQF TRBV30
ASSVEWEGYNEQF TRBV9
ASSVLWTGGPADTQY TRBV27
ASSPYSGSNYEQY TRBV5-1
ASSFQGQGRAF TRBV7-8
ASSWPGGSREIEQF TRBV7-9
ASSTKTGWAYEQY TRBV19